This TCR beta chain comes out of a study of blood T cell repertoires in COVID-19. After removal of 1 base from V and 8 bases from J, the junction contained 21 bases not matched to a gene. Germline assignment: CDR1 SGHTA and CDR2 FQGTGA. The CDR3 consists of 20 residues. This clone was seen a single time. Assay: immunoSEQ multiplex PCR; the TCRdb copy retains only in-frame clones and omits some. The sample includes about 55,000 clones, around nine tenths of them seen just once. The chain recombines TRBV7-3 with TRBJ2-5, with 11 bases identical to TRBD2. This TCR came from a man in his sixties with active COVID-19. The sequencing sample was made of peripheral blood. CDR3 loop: CASSLIGGLAGGGTHSTQYF. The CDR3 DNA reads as TGTGCCAGCAGCTTAATCGGGGGGCTAGCGGGAGGTGGCACACACTCCACCCAGTACTTC.